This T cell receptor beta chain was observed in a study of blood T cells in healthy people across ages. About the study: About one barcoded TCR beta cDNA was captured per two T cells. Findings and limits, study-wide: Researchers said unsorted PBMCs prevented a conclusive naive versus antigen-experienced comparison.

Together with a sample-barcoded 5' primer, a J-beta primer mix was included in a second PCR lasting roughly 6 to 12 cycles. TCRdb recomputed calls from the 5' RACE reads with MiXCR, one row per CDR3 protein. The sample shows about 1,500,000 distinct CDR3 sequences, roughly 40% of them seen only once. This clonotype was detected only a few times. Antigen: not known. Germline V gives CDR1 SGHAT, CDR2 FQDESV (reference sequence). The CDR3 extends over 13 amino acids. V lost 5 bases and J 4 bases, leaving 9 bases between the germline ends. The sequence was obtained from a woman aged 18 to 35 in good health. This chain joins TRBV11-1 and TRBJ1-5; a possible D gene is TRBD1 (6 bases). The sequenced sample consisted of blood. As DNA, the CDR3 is TGTGCCAGCAGCCGACAGGCTAATCAGCCCCAGCATTTT. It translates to CASSRQANQPQHF.